Below are 22 T cell receptor beta chains sequenced from a single sample in a study of blood T cells in healthy people across ages. PCR was performed a second time for roughly 6 to 12 cycles using a sample-barcoded 5' primer and a J-beta primer mix. TCRdb re-called the 5' RACE reads through MiXCR, storing one row per CDR3 protein. There are around 1,000,000 distinct CDR3 sequences in the sample; 20% to 25% occur only once, and about 0.72% lies in the top ten. These data also featured in a second study, about T cells of mothers and their children.

The sample consisted of blood. The receptors originated from a girl aged 2 to 10 in good health.

The chain joins TRBV20-1 to TRBJ2-5; TRBD2 matches 9 bases. This CDR3 is built from 15 residues. Germline-derived CDR1 and CDR2 are DFQATT and SNEGSKA (reference sequence). Losses at the gene ends were 5 bases for V and 2 bases for J; bases not matched to a gene: 9. The CDR3 protein is CSAVYPSGTQETQYF. CDR3 DNA: TGCAGTGCTGTGTACCCTAGCGGGACGCAAGAGACCCAGTACTTC.

The chain carries TRBV15 and TRBJ1-3; D unclear. Germline CDR1 LNHNV, CDR2 YYDKDF (reference sequence). Trimming took off 5 bases at V and 8 bases at J, with 7 bases between the two ends. The CDR3 has 11 amino acids. CDR3 region: CATSRRDTIYF. The CDR3 coding sequence is TGTGCCACCAGCCGACGGGACACCATATATTTT.

The chain links TRBV5-1 to TRBJ2-2; 12 bases map to TRBD2. Germline V gives CDR1 SGHRS, CDR2 YFSETQ. Trimming cost V 4 bases and J 0 bases; bases outside gene matches: 7. This CDR3 is 18 amino acids long. The CDR3: CASSHGLAGFANTGELFF. The CDR3 region has the DNA TGCGCCAGCAGCCACGGACTAGCGGGGTTCGCGAACACCGGGGAGCTGTTTTTT.

The chain is built from TRBV7-2 and TRBJ2-5; 8 nucleotides agree with TRBD2. Per the germline V gene, CDR1 is SGHTA and CDR2 is FQGNSA. V shed 5 bases, J shed 5 bases, and the junction held 13 bases outside the gene matches. The CDR3 covers 16 residues. The CDR3 DNA follows: TGTGCCAGCAGCGCCAGCTCGGGAGGGCCGTGGGAGACCCAGTACTTC. Translating gives CASSASSGGPWETQYF.

A few counts support this clonotype. The V and J genes are TRBV10-3 and TRBJ2-6; D unclear. This CDR3 has 14 amino acids. The germline V and J ends were trimmed by 6 bases and 6 bases, with 12 bases remaining between them. The germline gives CDR1 ENHRY, CDR2 SYGVKD. CDR3 loop: CAIRDGAQANVLTF. CDR3 sequence (DNA): TGTGCCATCAGGGACGGTGCCCAGGCCAACGTCCTGACTTTC.

The table lists this clonotype with a few counts. The rearrangement links TRBV27 to TRBJ1-2; TRBD1 agrees at 12 bases. From germline, CDR1 is MNHEY and CDR2 SMNVEV (reference sequence). V lost 6 bases and J lost 2; bases outside the gene matches: 4. This CDR3 contains 15 residues. The CDR3 DNA follows: TGTGCCAGCAGGGCCGGGACAGGGGGCAACTATGGCTACACCTTC. Encoded protein: CASRAGTGGNYGYTF.

The rearrangement links TRBV12-3 or TRBV12-4 to TRBJ2-1, with D uncertain. The CDR3 has 11 residues. Between the trimmed V and J ends, which lost 10 bases and 9 bases, there was a span of 13 bases. The CDR3 here is CATRWPGEQFF. In DNA form, the CDR3 reads TGTGCCACCCGATGGCCTGGTGAGCAGTTCTTC.

This clonotype has just a few counts. This chain connects TRBV29-1 to TRBJ2-5, with a possible D match to TRBD2 (5 bases). Between the trimmed V and J ends, which lost 7 bases and 7 bases, there was a span of 16 bases. CDR3 length: 12 residues. Germline CDR1 and CDR2: SQVTM and ANQGSEA. The CDR3 loop is CSGEDGGRTQYF. In DNA, the CDR3 is TGCAGCGGCGAGGACGGCGGGCGGACCCAGTACTTC.

This clonotype was seen once. The V and J genes are TRBV20-1 and TRBJ2-1, with D hard to call. The CDR3 is made up of 11 amino acids. With 6 bases removed from V and 8 bases from J, the gap between germline ends came to 11 bases. Germline loops: CDR1 DFQATT, CDR2 SNEGSKA (reference sequence). Written as DNA, the CDR3 is TGCAGTGCCCACCCCTCAGATGAGCAGTTCTTC. It specifies CSAHPSDEQFF.

This clonotype was seen a handful of times. The chain carries TRBV28 and TRBJ2-4; D possibly corresponds to TRBD1 (5 bases). V was pared by 4 bases and J by 4 bases, with 11 bases between. Germline V gene lookup returns CDR1 MDHEN and CDR2 SYDVKM. This CDR3 has 14 amino acids. The CDR3 DNA is TGTGCCAGCAGTTCTGGACAAACGAAAAACATTCAGTACTTC. It yields the protein CASSSGQTKNIQYF.

This clonotype was counted only a few times. V gene TRBV9 combines with J gene TRBJ1-2; perhaps TRBD1 as D (5 bases). This CDR3 region has 15 residues. Germline V lookup: CDR1 SGDLS, CDR2 YYNGEE. The V end was cut by 4 bases, the J end by 8 bases, with 21 bases between. CDR3: CASSQQTTDPRGYTF. CDR3 nucleotide sequence: TGTGCCAGCAGCCAACAAACGACAGACCCCAGAGGCTACACCTTC.

V and J are TRBV29-1 and TRBJ2-3; TRBD1 matches at 7 bases. The J call may not be correct, given that the DNA end is closer to TRBJ1-5. The CDR3 covers 13 residues. Germline CDR1 is SQVTM and CDR2 is ANQGSEA. The CDR3 DNA reads TGCAGCGTTCTGACAGGGAGGACAGATACGCAGCATTTT. Encoded protein: CSVLTGRTDTQHF.

The V gene is TRBV5-6, the J gene TRBJ1-2; D gene unclear. The germline gives CDR1 SGHDT, CDR2 YYEEEE. V dropped 2 bases and J dropped 4 bases, with 18 bases sitting between them. The CDR3 sequence is 16 residues long. The CDR3 loop reads CASSLGRRPRSYGYTF. In DNA form, the CDR3 reads TGTGCCAGCAGCTTAGGGCGGCGACCCAGAAGCTATGGCTACACCTTC.

For this clonotype: Compared with germline, one end of the junction differs, possibly owing to a read error. The J gene is TRBJ2-5, the V gene TRBV10-2; D is possibly TRBD2 (6 bases). The end of the DNA aligns better with TRBJ2-7, so the J call may be wrong. The CDR3 runs 19 residues. Germline-derived CDR1 and CDR2 are WSHSY and SAAADI. The CDR3, as DNA: TGCGCCAGCAGTGAGCGTACCTATTTTCTAGCGAAGACATCCTGCGAGCAGTACTTC. Its translation: CASSERTYFLAKTSCEQYF.

The rearrangement uses TRBV6-2 or TRBV6-3 and TRBJ1-4; 7 bases map to TRBD1. Trimming cost V 6 bases and J 7 bases; bases outside gene matches: 14. This CDR3 is built from 16 residues. The germline gives CDR1 MNHEY, CDR2 SVGEGT. The CDR3 DNA sequence: TGTGCCAGCAGCGCGATACGACAGGGATCCGGTGAAAAACTGTTTTTT. Its protein product is CASSAIRQGSGEKLFF.

Here the CDR3 reads CASSFAQLYEQYF. The CDR3, as DNA: TGTGCCAGCAGTTTCGCCCAGCTCTACGAGCAGTACTTC. The chain carries TRBV12-3 or TRBV12-4 and TRBJ2-5; D gene unclear. The DNA end is more similar to TRBJ2-7, so the J call may be wrong. The CDR3 loop spans 13 amino acids.

V is TRBV6-1 and J is TRBJ2-5; no definite D call. Deletions cut 11 bases from V and 11 bases from J, with 21 bases between. Germline lookup yields CDR1 MNHNS and CDR2 SASEGT. This CDR3 comprises 12 residues. Written as DNA, the CDR3 is TGTGCCGTACCGGACGGTCTTAGGGTGCAGTACTTC. Protein sequence: CAVPDGLRVQYF.

This clonotype has just a few counts. The chain combines TRBV5-1 with TRBJ1-3; D is undetermined. The CDR3 has 16 residues. V was trimmed by 3 bases and J by 0 bases, leaving 13 bases between them. The V gene's germline CDR1 is SGHRS and CDR2 YFSETQ. CDR3 bases: TGCGCCAGCAGCTGGGGAGACAATCCCTCTGGAAACACCATATATTTT. Translating gives CASSWGDNPSGNTIYF.

The chain has TRBV29-1 and TRBJ2-2; D is ambiguous. V was shortened by 7 bases and J by 0 bases, with 9 bases between the two germline ends. The length of the CDR3 is 13 residues. Germline assignment: CDR1 SQVTM and CDR2 ANQGSEA. The CDR3 DNA reads TGCAGCGGAGTTTTAGCGAACACCGGGGAGCTGTTTTTT. It translates to CSGVLANTGELFF.

The rearrangement links TRBV4-2 to TRBJ1-5; D gene ambiguous. The CDR3 runs 12 residues. CDR1 is LGHNA and CDR2 is YNFKEQ in the germline V gene. V gave up 3 bases and J gave up 7 bases, with 7 bases separating them. CDR3 region: CASSHIGQPQHF. DNA for the CDR3: TGTGCCAGCAGCCATATAGGCCAGCCCCAGCATTTT.

This chain links TRBV15 with TRBJ1-5; perhaps TRBD1 as D (6 bases). This CDR3 has 18 residues. Trimming removed 0 bases at V and 3 bases at J, with 18 bases between. Germline CDR1 and CDR2: LNHNV and YYDKDF (reference sequence). The CDR3: CATSRDVLGRGVNQPQHF. The DNA for the CDR3 is TGTGCCACCAGCAGAGATGTTTTGGGCAGGGGCGTCAATCAGCCCCAGCATTTT.

The chain joins TRBV4-3 to TRBJ2-1; possibly TRBD1 or TRBD2 for D (7 bases each). The CDR3 runs 15 residues. CDR1 is LGHNA and CDR2 is YSLEER in the germline V gene. V lost 4 bases, J lost 4 bases, and 14 bases lay in between. Here the CDR3 DNA reads TGCGCCAGCAGCCTCCAGGGGGGGGTTTACAATGAGCAGTTCTTC. Protein product: CASSLQGGVYNEQFF.